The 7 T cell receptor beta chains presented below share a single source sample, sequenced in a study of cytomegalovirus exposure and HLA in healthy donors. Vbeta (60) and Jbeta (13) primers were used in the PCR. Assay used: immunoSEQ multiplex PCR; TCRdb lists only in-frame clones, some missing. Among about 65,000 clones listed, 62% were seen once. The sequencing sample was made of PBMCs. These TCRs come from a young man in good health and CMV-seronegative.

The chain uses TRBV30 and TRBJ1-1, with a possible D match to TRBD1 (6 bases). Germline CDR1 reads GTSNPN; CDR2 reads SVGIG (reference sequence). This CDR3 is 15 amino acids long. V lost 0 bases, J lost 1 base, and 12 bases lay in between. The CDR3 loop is CAWSVGRGRNTEAFF. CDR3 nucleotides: TGTGCCTGGAGTGTGGGAAGGGGGAGGAACACTGAAGCTTTCTTT. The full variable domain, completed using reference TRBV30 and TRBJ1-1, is SQTIHQWPATLVQPVGSPLSLECTVEGTSNPNLYWYRQAAGRGLQLLFYSVGIGQISSEVPQNLSASRPQDRQFILSSKKLLLSDSGFYLCAWSVGRGRNTEAFFGQGTRLTVV.

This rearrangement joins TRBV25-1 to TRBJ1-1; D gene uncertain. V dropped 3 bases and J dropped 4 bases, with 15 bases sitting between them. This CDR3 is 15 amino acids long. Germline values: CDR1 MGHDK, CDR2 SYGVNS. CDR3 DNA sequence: TGTGCCAGCAGTGAGATTGGGAAGGAGGGCACTGAAGCTTTCTTT. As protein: CASSEIGKEGTEAFF.

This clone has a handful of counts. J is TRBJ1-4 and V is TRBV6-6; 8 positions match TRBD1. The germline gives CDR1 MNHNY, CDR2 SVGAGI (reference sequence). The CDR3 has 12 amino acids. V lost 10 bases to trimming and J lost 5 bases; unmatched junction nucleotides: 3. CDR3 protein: CATRTGNEKLFF. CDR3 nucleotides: TGTGCCACCCGGACAGGGAATGAAAAACTGTTTTTT.

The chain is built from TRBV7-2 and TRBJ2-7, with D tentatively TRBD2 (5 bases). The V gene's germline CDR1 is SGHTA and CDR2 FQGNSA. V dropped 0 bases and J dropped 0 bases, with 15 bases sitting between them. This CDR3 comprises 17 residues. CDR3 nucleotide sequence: TGTGCCAGCAGCTTAGCCCAAATTCTAGACTACTCCTACGAGCAGTACTTC. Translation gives CASSLAQILDYSYEQYF.

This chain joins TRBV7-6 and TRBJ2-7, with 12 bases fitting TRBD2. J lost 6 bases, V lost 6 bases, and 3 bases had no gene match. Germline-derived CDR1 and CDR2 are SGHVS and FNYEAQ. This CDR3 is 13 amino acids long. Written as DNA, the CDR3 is TGTGCCAGCAGGGTGACTAGCGGGGGCGAGCAGTACTTC. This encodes CASRVTSGGEQYF.

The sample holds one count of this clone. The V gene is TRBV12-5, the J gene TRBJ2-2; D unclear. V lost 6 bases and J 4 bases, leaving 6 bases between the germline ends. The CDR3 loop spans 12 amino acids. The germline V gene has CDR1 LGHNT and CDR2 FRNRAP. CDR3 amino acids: CASGPSTGELFF. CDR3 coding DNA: TGTGCTAGTGGCCCCAGCACCGGGGAGCTGTTTTTT. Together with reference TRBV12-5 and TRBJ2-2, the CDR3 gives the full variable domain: DARVTQTPRHKVTEMGQEVTMRCQPILGHNTVFWYRQTMMQGLELLAYFRNRAPLDDSGMPKDRFSAEMPDATLATLKIQPSEPRDSAVYFCASGPSTGELFFGEGSRLTVL.

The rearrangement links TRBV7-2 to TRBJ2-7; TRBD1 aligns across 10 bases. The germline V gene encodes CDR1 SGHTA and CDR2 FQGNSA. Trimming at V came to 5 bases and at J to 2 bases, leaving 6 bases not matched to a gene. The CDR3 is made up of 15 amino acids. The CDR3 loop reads CASSQTGTGAYEQYF. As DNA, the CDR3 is TGTGCCAGCAGCCAGACCGGGACAGGGGCCTACGAGCAGTACTTC.